This entry lists 32 T cell receptor beta chains sequenced from one sample in a study of metastatic and nonmetastatic thyroid tumors. TCRdb reassembled clones from the PCR reads with MiXCR. This table holds about 89,000 clones, around 13% found once. Prior to thyroid surgery, none of the patients had received any treatment. The specimen sequenced was tumor tissue. The receptors come from a female donor with papillary thyroid cancer or a benign thyroid nodule (not recorded which). Some clones in this sample may be carry-over from other donors' samples.

This clone was recorded at least ten times. This rearrangement joins TRBV27 to TRBJ2-3; the match to TRBD2 covers 8 bases. In germline, CDR1 is MNHEY, CDR2 SMNVEV (reference sequence). J gave up 3 bases and V 6 bases, and 8 bases lay outside the gene matches. The CDR3 has 15 amino acids. The CDR3 protein is CASSPGLGGTDTQYF. As DNA, the CDR3 is TGTGCCAGCAGCCCGGGACTAGGGGGGACAGATACGCAGTATTTT.

Of note for this clone: A much larger clone lies a single base off, so this may be a read error. The chain couples TRBV12-5 to TRBJ1-2; D may be TRBD1 (5 bases). CDR1 LGHNT and CDR2 FRNRAP come from the germline V gene. This CDR3 region has 13 residues. V dropped 7 bases and J dropped 7 bases, with 16 bases sitting between them. CDR3 sequence (DNA): TGTGCTAGTGTCCATGGGGGTTCGGGTGGCTACACCTTC. This translates into CASVHGGSGGYTF.

The CDR3 sequence: CASSQGGVRAGELFF. CDR3 coding DNA: TGCGCCAGCAGCCAGGGGGGCGTGAGGGCCGGGGAGCTGTTTTTT. V and J are TRBV4-1 and TRBJ2-2, with D perhaps given as TRBD1 or TRBD2 (6 bases each). The CDR3 runs to 15 residues. With 3 bases removed from V and 6 bases from J, the gap between germline ends came to 14 bases. The germline V gene encodes CDR1 MGHRA and CDR2 YSYEKL.

The J gene is TRBJ2-1, the V gene TRBV11-2; D is unclear. Trimming took 2 bases from V and 6 from J, leaving 17 bases between them. This CDR3 is built from 16 residues. Germline V lookup: CDR1 SGHAT, CDR2 FQNNGV. CDR3 residues: CASSLLGKRALNEQFF. The CDR3 DNA reads as TGTGCCAGCAGCTTACTTGGTAAGCGAGCCCTCAATGAGCAGTTCTTC.

In this sample, this clone is medium-sized. This chain joins TRBV2 and TRBJ2-7, with 8 bases aligning to TRBD1. Germline V gives CDR1 SNHLY, CDR2 FYNNEI. The CDR3 consists of 14 residues. V lost 6 bases and J lost 0; bases outside the gene matches: 4. The CDR3 DNA is TGTGCCAGCAGATACGACAGGGGCTCCTACGAGCAGTACTTC. This encodes CASRYDRGSYEQYF.

This clone has a count of ten or more. As DNA, the CDR3 is TGTGCCAGCAGTCCACAGGGTGCCCGTGAAGCTTTCTTT. Translating gives CASSPQGAREAFF. The rearrangement joins TRBV6-1 to TRBJ1-1; weak D call: TRBD1 (6 bases). This CDR3 is built from 13 residues. Per germline, CDR1 MNHNS and CDR2 SASEGT. Trimming took 5 bases from V and 7 from J, leaving 14 bases between them.

In the case of this clone: This clone may be a read error of a much larger clone one base away. This sample also contains other DNA sequences that code for the same CDR3. The V and J genes are TRBV9 and TRBJ2-1, with D maybe TRBD2 (5 bases). Germline V gives CDR1 SGDLS, CDR2 YYNGEE. There are 15 residues in the CDR3. Between the trimmed V and J ends, which lost 3 bases and 3 bases, there was a span of 13 bases. CDR3 nucleotides: TGTGCCAGCAGCGCCTCCCTAGCTGGCTACAATGAGCAGTTCTTC. Amino acids: CASSASLAGYNEQFF.

This clone showed up many times. This chain joins TRBV28 and TRBJ1-2; 10 bases are a match to TRBD1. The CDR3 loop spans 15 amino acids. Trimming removed 8 bases from V and 0 bases from J; junction bases left unmatched: 6. Germline V CDR1 and CDR2: MDHEN, SYDVKM. The CDR3 coding sequence is TGTGCCAGCCGGGGACAGGGGCGCACTAACTATGGCTACACCTTC. Encoded protein: CASRGQGRTNYGYTF.

This clone was seen repeatedly, ten times or more. The chain combines TRBV10-3 with TRBJ1-1; 10 nucleotides align to TRBD1. CDR1 and CDR2 (germline): ENHRY, SYGVKD. Trimming removed 3 bases from V and 6 bases from J; junction bases left unmatched: 13. This CDR3 is 17 amino acids long. The CDR3 reads CAISERQGADVTPEAFF. CDR3 in DNA: TGTGCCATCAGTGAAAGACAGGGGGCGGACGTTACCCCTGAAGCTTTCTTT.

The chain has TRBV6-1 and TRBJ2-6, with unresolved D. The CDR3 has 17 amino acids. V gave up 3 bases and J gave up 4 bases, with 16 bases separating them. The germline CDR1 and CDR2 sequences are MNHNS and SASEGT. The CDR3 nucleotides read TGTGCCAGCAGTGACAAAGGTAGCACGACGGGGGCCAACGTCCTGACTTTC. Encoded protein: CASSDKGSTTGANVLTF.

A note on this clone: This may come from a read error, since a much larger clone is one base off. This specimen includes other DNA sequences encoding the same CDR3. V and J are TRBV9 and TRBJ2-1, with unresolved D. This CDR3 comprises 15 residues. V was cut by 4 bases and J by 9 bases, with 20 bases left in between. The germline gives CDR1 SGDLS, CDR2 YYNGEE. Here the CDR3 reads CASSPYGTDVGEQFF. The CDR3 DNA reads as TGTGCCAGCAGCCCATACGGCACCGACGTCGGTGAGCAGTTCTTC. Drawing the rest from reference TRBV9 and TRBJ2-1, the complete variable domain is DSGVTQTPKHLITATGQRVTLRCSPRSGDLSVYWYQQSLDQGLQFLIQYYNGEERAKGNILERFSAQQFPDLHSELNLSSLELGDSALYFCASSPYGTDVGEQFFGPGTRLTVL.

At least ten counts were recorded for this clone. The rearrangement links TRBV27 to TRBJ2-3, with a weak D call TRBD2 (5 bases). Germline assignment: CDR1 MNHEY and CDR2 SMNVEV (reference sequence). The germline V and J ends were trimmed by 1 base and 0 bases, with 11 bases remaining between them. The CDR3 loop spans 16 amino acids. This CDR3 reads CASSLLALGSTDTQYF. The DNA of the CDR3 is TGTGCCAGCAGTTTATTAGCGCTAGGGAGCACAGATACGCAGTATTTT.

Only a few counts were recorded for this clone. A read error is possible here, since a much larger clone lies one base away. J is TRBJ1-2 and V is TRBV28, with D possibly matching TRBD1 (5 bases). The CDR3 spans 13 residues. In germline, CDR1 is MDHEN, CDR2 SYDVKM. The CDR3 DNA is TGTGCCGGCAGTTTAACGGGGACCGGGGGCTACACCTTC. This encodes CAGSLTGTGGYTF.

This clone was seen many times. The V call is TRBV27, the J call TRBJ2-5, with D possibly being TRBD1 (6 bases). Deletions cut 6 bases from V and 5 bases from J, with 19 bases between. Germline loops: CDR1 MNHEY, CDR2 SMNVEV (reference sequence). This CDR3 has 15 residues. The CDR3 sequence: CASRFHRAGQETQYF. CDR3 bases: TGTGCCAGCAGATTCCACAGGGCGGGCCAGGAGACCCAGTACTTC.

There are many counts of this clone. This chain connects TRBV10-1 to TRBJ1-1; D not certain. Trimming shortened V by 0 bases and J by 5 bases, and 10 bases separated the two germline ends. Germline-derived CDR1 and CDR2 are WNHNN and SYGVQD (reference sequence). The CDR3 contains 14 residues. As DNA, the CDR3 is TGCGCCAGCAGTGAGTCAGGCCTAGGAACTGAAGCTTTCTTT. Protein sequence: CASSESGLGTEAFF.

This clone was seen repeatedly, ten times or more. The rearrangement uses TRBV24-1 and TRBJ2-3; 12 bases are a match to TRBD2. Germline V gene data show CDR1 as KGHDR and CDR2 as SFDVKD. The CDR3 covers 18 residues. The J segment lost 0 bases and the V segment lost 0 bases, leaving 3 bases of the junction unmatched. In DNA, the CDR3 is TGTGCCACCAGTGATTTGATAGGGACTAGCGGGAGCACAGATACGCAGTATTTT. This encodes CATSDLIGTSGSTDTQYF.

Ten or more counts support this clone. The V gene is TRBV20-1, the J gene TRBJ2-3; TRBD2 matches at 9 bases. This CDR3 comprises 15 residues. Per the germline V gene, CDR1 is DFQATT and CDR2 is SNEGSKA (reference sequence). V trimming: 6 bases; J trimming: 3 bases; junction bases outside the gene matches: 10. The CDR3 protein is CSAPEILAGTDTQYF. The CDR3 DNA is TGCAGTGCCCCAGAGATTCTAGCGGGGACAGATACGCAGTATTTT.

The sample holds a few counts of this clone. A much more abundant neighbour one base away suggests this may be a read error. At the DNA level, this CDR3 is encoded by other sequences in the same sample as well. The chain links TRBV7-9 to TRBJ2-7, with 8 positions matching TRBD1. The germline V gene has CDR1 SEHNR and CDR2 FQNEAQ (reference sequence). This CDR3 has 14 amino acids. CDR3 coding DNA: TGTGCCAGCAGCCCCGGACAGGGTGGGTACGAGCAGTACTTT. Encoded protein: CASSPGQGGYEQYF.

This clone was recorded many times. The CDR3 DNA reads TGCAGTGCTAGAGAGACCCCAGCCGAGGACCAGTACTTC. Protein: CSARETPAEDQYF. The gene calls are TRBV20-1 and TRBJ2-5; no clear D. The CDR3 is made up of 13 amino acids. V was cut by 0 bases and J by 10 bases, with 15 bases left in between. Per the germline V gene, CDR1 is DFQATT and CDR2 is SNEGSKA (reference sequence).

This clone has at least ten counts. The genes are TRBV12-3 or TRBV12-4 and TRBJ1-4; TRBD1 is a possible D gene (6 bases). The CDR3 is 16 residues long. Trimming cost V 1 base and J 7 bases, with 16 bases left between them. The CDR3 coding sequence is TGTGCCAGCAGTTTAGTCTCTCTCAGGGGCCTTGAAAAACTGTTTTTT. Protein product: CASSLVSLRGLEKLFF.

This clone was counted once. The gene calls are TRBV4-1 and TRBJ2-3; D call uncertain. This CDR3 is 16 amino acids long. V was clipped by 0 bases and J by 4 bases, with 14 bases between them. Per the germline V gene, CDR1 is MGHRA and CDR2 is YSYEKL. CDR3 sequence reads: CASSQEPEKRSDTQYF. Here the CDR3 DNA reads TGCGCCAGCAGCCAAGAACCGGAGAAGAGGTCAGATACGCAGTATTTT.

This clone was found many times. The V gene is TRBV7-9, the J gene TRBJ2-7; the D call may be TRBD1 or TRBD2 (5 bases each). CDR3 length: 14 residues. Trimming stripped 1 base from V and 4 bases from J, with 11 bases between. Germline V CDR1 and CDR2: SEHNR, FQNEAQ (reference sequence). CDR3 DNA: TGTGCCAGCAGCTTAGTCCCCGGGGCTTACGAGCAGTACTTC. It yields the protein CASSLVPGAYEQYF.

Regarding this clone: A read error is possible here, since a much larger clone lies one base away. This CDR3 is also generated by other DNA sequences in the sample. This chain uses TRBV7-9 with TRBJ1-6; no clear D. The CDR3 spans 14 residues. The germline gives CDR1 SEHNR, CDR2 FQNEAQ (reference sequence). CDR3 protein: CASSFYSYNSPLHF. The CDR3 DNA is TGTGCCAGCAGCTTTTACTCCTATAATTCACCACTCCACTTT. Full variable domain (remainder filled in from reference TRBV7-9 and TRBJ1-6): DTGVSQNPRHKITKRGQNVTFRCDPISEHNRLYWYRQTLGQGPEFLTYFQNEAQLEKSRLLSDRFSAERPKGSFSTLEIQRTEQGDSAMYLCASSFYSYNSPLHFGNGTRLTVT.

This clone was counted ten times or more. The chain uses TRBV6-2 or TRBV6-3 and TRBJ2-7; no clear D gene. Trimming took 2 bases from V and 7 from J, leaving 9 bases between them. The CDR3 is 12 amino acids. Per germline, CDR1 MNHEY and CDR2 SVGEGT. The CDR3 loop reads CASSYPPPEQYF. Written as DNA, the CDR3 is TGTGCCAGCAGTTACCCCCCGCCAGAGCAGTACTTC.

This clone was detected ten times or more. The V and J genes are TRBV6-5 and TRBJ1-5; 9 bases fit TRBD1. V dropped 1 base and J dropped 7; count of bases not matched to a gene: 8. This CDR3 comprises 16 residues. Germline V gene data show CDR1 as MNHEY and CDR2 as SVGAGI. Here the CDR3 reads CASSYYRTGAGQPQHF. In DNA, the CDR3 is TGTGCCAGCAGTTACTACCGGACAGGGGCAGGGCAGCCCCAGCATTTT.

This clone was seen a handful of times. A read error may be the cause here, since a much bigger clone is one base away. Other DNA sequences of this sample code for an identical CDR3. V and J are TRBV19 and TRBJ2-3; D uncertain. The germline V gene has CDR1 LNHDA and CDR2 SQIVND (reference sequence). The CDR3 spans 15 residues. The V end lost 6 bases, the J end lost 0 bases, and 13 bases lay between the germline ends. CDR3 DNA: TGTGCCAGTAGGCCTAACGGTGCTAGCACAGATACGCAGTATTTT. This translates into CASRPNGASTDTQYF.

Remarks on this clone: The junction differs from germline at one of its ends, possibly a read error. V gene TRBV20-1 combines with J gene TRBJ2-2, with D perhaps TRBD2 (5 bases). The CDR3 has 16 residues. Germline assignment: CDR1 DFQATT and CDR2 SNEGSKA (reference sequence). The CDR3 loop reads CSARDGAGSNTVELFF. CDR3 nucleotide sequence: TGCAGTGCTAGAGATGGTGCGGGCTCGAACACCGTGGAGCTGTTTTTT.

In this sample, this clone turned up many times. This sequence joins TRBV7-9 and TRBJ1-2; D might be TRBD1 (5 bases). The V and J ends lost 7 bases and 4 bases respectively, with 13 bases between them. Looked up from germline, CDR1 is SEHNR and CDR2 is FQNEAQ (reference sequence). This CDR3 spans 13 amino acids. CDR3 sequence (DNA): TGTGCCAGCATCACCCTAACAGGCTATGGCTACACCTTC. Translated, it gives CASITLTGYGYTF.

This clone was observed many times. This rearrangement joins TRBV11-3 to TRBJ1-3; D is uncertain. The ends were cut back, 1 base at V and 8 bases at J, with 12 bases in the middle. This CDR3 has 14 residues. Germline lookup yields CDR1 SGHNT and CDR2 YENEEA. DNA of the CDR3: TGTGCCAGCAGCTTAGTGTCCGGCCTCGACACCATATATTTT. Translating gives CASSLVSGLDTIYF.

This clone was seen ten or more times. CDR3 DNA: TGTGCCAGCAGCCAAGAAGCGGGAGCAAAGACCCAGTACTTC. Its protein product is CASSQEAGAKTQYF. The V gene is TRBV3-1, the J gene TRBJ2-5, with 8 bases aligning to TRBD2. Trimming took 0 bases from V and 6 from J; bases not matched to a gene: 3. The CDR3 contains 14 residues. Germline-derived CDR1 and CDR2 are LGHDT and YNNKEL (reference sequence).

Comment on this clone: This may come from a read error, since a much larger clone is one base off. This chain uses TRBV12-3 or TRBV12-4 with TRBJ2-1, with unresolved D. CDR3 length: 14 amino acids. The V end was cut by 7 bases, the J end by 4 bases, with 14 bases between. CDR3 protein: CASTMRRRYNEQFF. Written as DNA, the CDR3 is TGTGCCAGCACAATGAGAAGGCGATACAATGAGCAGTTCTTC.

This clone was counted ten times or more. In nucleotides, the CDR3 is TGTGCCAGTAGGACTTCCACCTCCCTTAATGAAGCTTTCTTT. Translated, it gives CASRTSTSLNEAFF. This sequence joins TRBV6-1 and TRBJ1-1; D remains unclear. This CDR3 is 14 amino acids long. Germline assignment: CDR1 MNHNS and CDR2 SASEGT. V was trimmed by 9 bases and J by 7 bases, leaving 21 bases between them.